This paragraph reports one T cell receptor beta chain. The data were obtained in a study of T cell responses to AZD1222 COVID-19 vaccine. The protocol was immunoSEQ multiplex PCR, while the TCRdb copy is restricted to in-frame clones and leaves out a portion. The sample lists about 140,000 clones, 91% occurring once. CDR1 and CDR2 (germline): LGHDT, YNNKEL (reference sequence). There are 16 residues in the CDR3. Between the trimmed V and J ends, which lost 0 bases and 0 bases, there was a span of 9 bases. This rearrangement joins TRBV3-1 (or the pseudogene TRBV3-2) to TRBJ1-3; D not resolved. The receptor's source is an adult who received the MenACWY meningococcal vaccine as a control. The specimen comprised peripheral blood, sampled 28 days after the second dose of the MenACWY control vaccine. Here the CDR3 reads CASSQDSALSGNTIYF. The CDR3 nucleotides read TGTGCCAGCAGCCAAGACTCCGCGCTCTCTGGAAACACCATATATTTT.